This T cell receptor (beta chain) was recorded in a study of cytomegalovirus exposure and HLA in healthy donors. Regarding this clone: The target antigen is unknown.

The study, taken as a whole, reports: As was reported, the HLA-A and HLA-B alleles of most subjects were accurately predicted from TCR beta sequences. Rarity held for most TCR sequences, but there were some public TCRs that occurred in many donors.

The PCR used 60 Vbeta and 13 Jbeta primers. Sequencing used immunoSEQ multiplex PCR; TCRdb keeps in-frame clones, though not all of them. The sample has about 140,000 clones, over 75% seen once. After removal of 1 base from V and 9 bases from J, the junction contained 9 bases not matched to a gene. This CDR3 has 15 residues. Per germline, CDR1 MNHNS and CDR2 SASEGT. The source of this sequence is a female donor in good health and CMV-seronegative. The V and J genes are TRBV6-1 and TRBJ1-5; the match to TRBD1 covers 7 bases. Source material: PBMCs. The CDR3 DNA follows: TGTGCCAGCAGTGAAGACACAGGGGTGGCATGGCCCCAGCATTTT. This codes for CASSEDTGVAWPQHF.